This T cell receptor beta chain was observed in a study of T-cell reconstitution after alpha-beta-depleted transplantation in children (dated by TCRdb to 2016 to 2017). Looking at the study overall: Using TCR repertoire profiling, the study followed T-cell immune reconstitution in a quantitative way in children after TCRalphabeta/CD19-depleted allogeneic hematopoietic cell transplantation.

The method was PCR. The data were produced on an Illumina HiSeq 2500. TCR libraries were prepared with molecular barcoding, using unique molecular identifiers to normalize TCRbeta repertoire quantification. The public reads were reanalyzed by TCRdb: fastp trimming at Q25, MiXCR alignment, in-frame beta chains only. Each entry merges the rows of one CDR3 protein and shows their most common DNA and genes. The sample table contains about 540,000 distinct CDR3 sequences; only one count was recorded for 15% to 20% of them. The ten biggest clones cover approximately 3% of the sample. Its CDR3 holds 16 amino acids, cysteine through phenylalanine. The CDR3 DNA has 48 bases and is translated from base 1. Trimming costs V 0 bases and J 0 bases, and their ends lie 10 bases apart. CDR1 SGDLS and CDR2 YYNGEE were looked up in the germline V gene. This clonotype was seen more than once but under ten times. Its antigen is still unknown. No base quality values were provided; no much bigger clone lies one nucleotide off.

This clonotype originated in a human donor who donated a stem cell graft to a child with acute lymphoblastic leukemia. The sequences come from PBMCs from the stem cell graft donor, collected from the stem cell graft. The chain couples TRBV9 to TRBJ2-1; a weak D assignment points to TRBD2 (6 bases agree). DNA sequence: TGTGCCAGCAGCGTAGGAGGGACTGCCTCCTACAATGAGCAGTTCTTC. The resulting protein is CASSVGGTASYNEQFF.